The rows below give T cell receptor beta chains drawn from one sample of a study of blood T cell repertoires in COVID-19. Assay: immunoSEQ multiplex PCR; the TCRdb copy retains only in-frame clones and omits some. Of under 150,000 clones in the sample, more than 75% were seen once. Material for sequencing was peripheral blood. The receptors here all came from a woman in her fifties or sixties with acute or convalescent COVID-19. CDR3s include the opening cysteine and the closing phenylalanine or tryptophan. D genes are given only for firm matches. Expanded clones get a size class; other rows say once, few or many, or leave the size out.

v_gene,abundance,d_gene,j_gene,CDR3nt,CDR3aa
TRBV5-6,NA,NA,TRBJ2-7,TGTGCCAGCAGCAACCGGGAGATCTCCTACGAGCAGTACTTC,CASSNREISYEQYF
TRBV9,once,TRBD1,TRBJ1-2,TGTGCCAGCAGCGTTACACCGGGACAGGGTACTGGCTACACCTTC,CASSVTPGQGTGYTF
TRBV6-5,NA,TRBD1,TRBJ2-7,TGTGCCAGCAGTTACTCGCCGGGACAGCACGAGCAGTACTTC,CASSYSPGQHEQYF
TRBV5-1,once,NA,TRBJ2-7,TGCGCCAGCAGCTTGCTCGGCGGAGCCTACGAGCAGTACTTC,CASSLLGGAYEQYF
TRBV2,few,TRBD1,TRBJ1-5,TGTGCCAGCAGTGAGGACAGGGTTGGTCAGCCCCAGCATTTT,CASSEDRVGQPQHF
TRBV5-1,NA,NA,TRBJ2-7,TGCGCCAGCAGCTTGGCCGTAACGGTGACAAATTCCTACGAGCAGTACTTC,CASSLAVTVTNSYEQYF
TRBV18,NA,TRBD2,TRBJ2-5,TGTGCCAGCTCACCACTGAGCCTAGCGGGGGGACCGTTTAACGAAGAGACCCAGTACTTC,CASSPLSLAGGPFNEETQYF
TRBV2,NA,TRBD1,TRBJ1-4,TGTGCCAGAGGGACAGCTCTAAATGAAAAACTGTTTTTT,CARGTALNEKLFF
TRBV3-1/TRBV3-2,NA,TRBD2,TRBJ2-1,TGTGCCAGCAGCCATGATACTAGCGGGGGGGTTGGGGAGCAGTTCTTC,CASSHDTSGGVGEQFF
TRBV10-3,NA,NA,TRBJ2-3,TGTGCCATCAGTGACAGACAAGATACGCAGTATTTT,CAISDRQDTQYF
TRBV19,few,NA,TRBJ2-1,TGTGCCAGTAGTATAAATTTAGTGGCTAGCTGGGGCAATGAGCAGTTCTTC,CASSINLVASWGNEQFF
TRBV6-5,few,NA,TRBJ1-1,TGTGCCAGCATCTCTGGGAGGGATTCGAACACTGAAGCTTTCTTT,CASISGRDSNTEAFF
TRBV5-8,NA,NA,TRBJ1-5,TGTGCCAGCAGCGAGGGAGATCAGCCCCAGCATTTT,CASSEGDQPQHF
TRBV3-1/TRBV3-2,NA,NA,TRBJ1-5,TGTGCCAGCAGCCATGGCAGGGGTGGTCAGCCCCAGCATTTT,CASSHGRGGQPQHF
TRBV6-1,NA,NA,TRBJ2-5,TGTGCCAGCAGTGAACAGGGATTTATGAAGACCCAGTACTTC,CASSEQGFMKTQYF
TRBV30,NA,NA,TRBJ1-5,TGTGCCTGGAGTGCGGACAGTTATAGCAATCAGCCCCAGCATTTT,CAWSADSYSNQPQHF
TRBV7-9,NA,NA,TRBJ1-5,TGTGCCAGCAGCTTATCTCCGGATCAGCCCCAGCATTTT,CASSLSPDQPQHF
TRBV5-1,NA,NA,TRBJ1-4,TGCGCCAGCAGCTTGGACTCAACTAATGAAAAACTGTTTTTT,CASSLDSTNEKLFF
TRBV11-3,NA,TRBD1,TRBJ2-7,TGTGCCAGCAGTCTTACCGGGACAGGGGTTGGAGAGCAGTACTTC,CASSLTGTGVGEQYF
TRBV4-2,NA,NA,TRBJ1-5,TGTGCCAGCAGCCAAGATCGGTCGGCAGCGCTCAATCAGCCCCAGCATTTT,CASSQDRSAALNQPQHF
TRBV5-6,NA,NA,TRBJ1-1,TGTGCCAGCAGCTTGGAGCGAAGGGAGGTCACTGAAGCTTTCTTT,CASSLERREVTEAFF
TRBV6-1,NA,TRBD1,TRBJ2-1,TGTGCCAGCAGTGATTTAGGGACAGGGTCACCCAATGAGCAGTTCTTC,CASSDLGTGSPNEQFF
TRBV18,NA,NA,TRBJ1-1,TGTGCCAGCTCACCATCGGGGGACACTGAAGCTTTCTTT,CASSPSGDTEAFF
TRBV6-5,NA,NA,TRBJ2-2,TGTGCCAGCAGTTACAAACCCGGGACAATTCACGGGGAGCTGTTTTTT,CASSYKPGTIHGELFF
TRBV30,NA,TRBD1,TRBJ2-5,TGTGCCTGGAGAAGGACAGGGTTGCAAGAGACCCAGTACTTC,CAWRRTGLQETQYF
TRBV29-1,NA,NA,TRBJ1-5,TGCAGCGTCCAACAGGGAATCCGGCAGCCCCAGCATTTT,CSVQQGIRQPQHF
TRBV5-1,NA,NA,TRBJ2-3,TGCGCCAGCAGTTTGACAGCCTCTAGCACAGATACGCAGTATTTT,CASSLTASSTDTQYF
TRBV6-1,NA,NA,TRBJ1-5,TGTGCCAGCAGTGGGACGAGTTGGGAGTGGATGAGCAATCAGCCCCAGCATTTT,CASSGTSWEWMSNQPQHF
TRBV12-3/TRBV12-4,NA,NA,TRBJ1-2,TGTGCCAGCGCGGGTGGGATACAACGCGGCTACACCTTC,CASAGGIQRGYTF
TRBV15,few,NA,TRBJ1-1,TGTGCCACCAGCGGGTTTTTAGGGGGGGTAAACACTGAAGCTTTCTTT,CATSGFLGGVNTEAFF
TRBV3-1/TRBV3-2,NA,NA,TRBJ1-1,TGTGCCAGCAGCGAGGTAAACACTGAAGCTTTCTTT,CASSEVNTEAFF
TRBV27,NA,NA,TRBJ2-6,TGTGCCAGCGGGGGGGCCGCTGGGGCCAACGTCCTGACTTTC,CASGGAAGANVLTF
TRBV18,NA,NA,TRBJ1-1,TGTGCCAGCTCAGACAGCACCAACACTGAAGCTTTCTTT,CASSDSTNTEAFF
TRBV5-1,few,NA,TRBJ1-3,TGCGCCAGCAGCTTGGTAACAGGCGGAAACACCATATATTTT,CASSLVTGGNTIYF
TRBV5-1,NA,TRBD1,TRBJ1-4,TGCGCCAGCAGCCCGCAGGGGGCTTCGGATGAAAAACTGTTTTTT,CASSPQGASDEKLFF
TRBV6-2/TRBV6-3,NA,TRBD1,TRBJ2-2,TGTGCCAGCAGTCTTCACGGGACAGCGAACACCGGGGAGCTGTTTTTT,CASSLHGTANTGELFF
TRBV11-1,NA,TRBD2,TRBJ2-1,TGTGCCAGCAGCTACAGCGGGGGGGAACACAATGAGCAGTTCTTC,CASSYSGGEHNEQFF
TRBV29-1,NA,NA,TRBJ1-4,TGCAGCGTTGGGGCAGGGGTGGAGGAAAAACTGTTTTTT,CSVGAGVEEKLFF
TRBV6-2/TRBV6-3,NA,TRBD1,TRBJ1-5,TGTGCCAGCAGTCGAACCGGGACAGGGTACCAGCCCCAGCATTTT,CASSRTGTGYQPQHF
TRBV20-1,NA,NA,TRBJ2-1,TGCAGTGCTAGTCCCGCGGGGTATGATGAGCAGTTCTTC,CSASPAGYDEQFF
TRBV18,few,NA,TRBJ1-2,TGTGCCAGCTCCTCCGAGGGCTCGGGCTACACCTTC,CASSSEGSGYTF
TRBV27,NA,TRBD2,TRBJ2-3,TGTGCCAGCACCTCCCTCCCCTCTACTAGCGGGGAAGATACGCAGTATTTT,CASTSLPSTSGEDTQYF